This passage covers 20 T cell receptor beta chains from one sample sequenced in a study of T cell repertoires in cytomegalovirus infection. For these TCRs, the target antigens are not known. Using its own MiXCR run on the reads, TCRdb lists one record per CDR3 protein. The repertoire holds about 740,000 distinct CDR3 sequences, with 30% to 35% as singletons. Sample: cultured PBMCs, taken from culture after CMV antigen stimulation. These receptors were taken from a human donor in good health (CMV status not recorded). Some clones in this sample may be carry-over from other donors' samples.

This chain uses TRBV19 with TRBJ1-2; D call uncertain. CDR3 length: 12 residues. Germline values: CDR1 LNHDA, CDR2 SQIVND (reference sequence). Trimming pared 8 bases from V and 8 bases from J, leaving 15 bases between. CDR3: CASCEEPGGYTF. As DNA, the CDR3 is TGTGCCAGTTGTGAGGAGCCGGGAGGCTACACCTTC.

This clonotype showed up just a few times. This sequence joins TRBV29-1 and TRBJ2-1; TRBD2 aligns across 12 bases. The CDR3 is 14 residues long. Per germline, CDR1 SQVTM and CDR2 ANQGSEA. V gave up 4 bases and J gave up 12 bases; unmatched junction bases: 10. The CDR3 protein is CSVVGLAGGLGQFF. DNA of the CDR3: TGCAGCGTTGTGGGTCTAGCGGGAGGGTTGGGGCAGTTCTTC.

V gene TRBV5-6 combines with J gene TRBJ2-7; D is possibly TRBD1 (7 bases). V was clipped by 4 bases and J by 6 bases, with 17 bases between them. CDR3 length equals 14 residues. Germline-derived CDR1 and CDR2 are SGHDT and YYEEEE. This CDR3 reads CASSPQTGTGEQYF. The CDR3 DNA sequence: TGTGCCAGCAGCCCCCAGACAGGGACTGGCGAGCAGTACTTC. The complete variable domain, with remaining parts taken from reference TRBV5-6 and TRBJ2-7, reads DAGVTQSPTHLIKTRGQQVTLRCSPKSGHDTVSWYQQALGQGPQFIFQYYEEEERQRGNFPDRFSGHQFPNYSSELNVNALLLGDSALYLCASSPQTGTGEQYFGPGTRLTVT.

The rearrangement joins TRBV6-1 to TRBJ1-5, with 9 positions matching TRBD1. The CDR3 is 14 amino acids. Unmatched junction bases numbered 6, after V lost 7 bases and J lost 5 bases. The germline V gene encodes CDR1 MNHNS and CDR2 SASEGT. CDR3 protein: CASIDRDRDQPQHF. The CDR3 nucleotides are TGTGCCAGCATTGACCGGGACAGGGATCAGCCCCAGCATTTT.

This sequence joins TRBV20-1 and TRBJ2-1; the D is unclear. Trimming removed 3 bases from V and 2 bases from J, with 17 bases in between. The CDR3 runs to 16 residues. The germline V gene has CDR1 DFQATT and CDR2 SNEGSKA (reference sequence). CDR3 nucleotide sequence: TGCAGTGCTAGGCAAGGCGGACCAAAGACCTACAATGAGCAGTTCTTC. Residues: CSARQGGPKTYNEQFF.

The J gene is TRBJ1-5, the V gene TRBV12-3 or TRBV12-4, with 9 bases matching TRBD1. V lost 6 bases, J lost 5 bases, and 5 bases stayed unmatched. This CDR3 comprises 14 residues. This CDR3 is CASRSGTGYQPQHF. The DNA of the CDR3 is TGTGCCAGCAGGTCGGGGACAGGGTATCAGCCCCAGCATTTT.

This clonotype has a handful of counts. CDR3 coding DNA: TGTGCCAGCAGTTTTCGGGACAGGGGGCTTTACGAGCAGTACTTC. Protein product: CASSFRDRGLYEQYF. The chain combines TRBV28 with TRBJ2-7; 12 positions match TRBD1. The CDR3 loop spans 15 amino acids. V was pared by 3 bases and J by 4 bases, with 4 bases of the junction left unmatched. From germline, CDR1 is MDHEN and CDR2 SYDVKM.

The CDR3 loop is CSAAPGQGPNEKLFF. The CDR3, as DNA: TGCAGCGCCGCCCCCGGACAGGGTCCTAATGAAAAACTGTTTTTT. The V gene is TRBV29-1, the J gene TRBJ1-4; the match to TRBD1 covers 8 bases. Germline CDR1 and CDR2: SQVTM and ANQGSEA. The CDR3 is made up of 15 amino acids. V lost 7 bases and J lost 3; bases outside the gene matches: 10.

This clonotype has a handful of counts. The V and J genes are TRBV7-6 and TRBJ2-5; 8 nucleotides match TRBD1. The CDR3 sequence is 16 residues long. Trimming cost V 4 bases and J 5 bases; bases outside gene matches: 12. Per the germline V gene, CDR1 is SGHVS and CDR2 is FNYEAQ. This CDR3 reads CASSSQGAGGLETQYF. CDR3 bases: TGTGCCAGCAGCTCCCAGGGGGCCGGGGGCTTGGAGACCCAGTACTTC.

The chain uses TRBV20-1 and TRBJ2-3, with 8 bases that match TRBD2. The CDR3 extends over 16 amino acids. Germline V lookup: CDR1 DFQATT, CDR2 SNEGSKA (reference sequence). The V segment lost 0 bases and the J segment 1 base; nucleotides outside the gene matches: 6. As DNA, the CDR3 is TGCAGTGCTAGAGATCTGCCGCGGGGGGGCACAGATACGCAGTATTTT. Residues: CSARDLPRGGTDTQYF.

The chain joins TRBV7-2 to TRBJ1-3, with no clear D. The CDR3 is made up of 15 amino acids. Germline CDR1 SGHTA, CDR2 FQGNSA. Trimming shortened V by 0 bases and J by 1 base, and 7 bases separated the two germline ends. The CDR3 region has the DNA TGTGCCAGCAGCTTAGCGTGGGGTTCTGGAAACACCATATATTTT. This codes for CASSLAWGSGNTIYF.

The rearrangement uses TRBV7-9 and TRBJ2-7, with 8 positions matching TRBD1. Germline V lookup: CDR1 SEHNR, CDR2 FQNEAQ (reference sequence). The trim removed 7 bases at V and 5 bases at J, leaving 16 bases unmatched. The CDR3 totals 16 residues. In DNA form, the CDR3 reads TGTGCCAGCATCTCTGGGGCGGGACAGGTTGTCGACGAGCAGTACTTC. It codes for CASISGAGQVVDEQYF.

This chain connects TRBV7-6 to TRBJ2-1; D assignment may be TRBD1 or TRBD2 (6 bases each). The CDR3 has 15 amino acids. Trimming removed 5 bases from V and 5 bases from J, with 16 bases in between. The V gene's germline CDR1 is SGHVS and CDR2 FNYEAQ. This chain's CDR3 is CASSPTSKGDNEQFF. CDR3 coding DNA: TGTGCCAGCAGCCCGACTAGTAAGGGGGACAATGAGCAGTTCTTC.

As to this clonotype: A much larger clone differs by one base, so this may be a read error. The chain carries TRBV7-8 and TRBJ2-3; D tentatively reads TRBD1 or TRBD2 (5 bases each). Trimming pared 4 bases from V and 2 bases from J, leaving 7 bases between. CDR1 and CDR2 from the germline V gene are SGHVS and FQNEAQ. The CDR3 contains 13 residues. The CDR3 DNA is TGTGCCAGCAGCTGGGGGTCCACAGATACGCAGTATTTT. Protein: CASSWGSTDTQYF. The entire variable domain, with the rest obtained from reference TRBV7-8 and TRBJ2-3, is as follows: GAGVSQSPRYKVAKRGQDVALRCDPISGHVSLFWYQQALGQGPEFLTYFQNEAQLDKSGLPSDRFFAERPEGSVSTLKIQRTQQEDSAVYLCASSWGSTDTQYFGPGTRLTVL.

This clonotype was recorded a few times. The gene calls are TRBV7-8 and TRBJ2-2, with TRBD1 matching over 8 bases. J gave up 6 bases and V 2 bases, and 5 bases lay outside the gene matches. Germline CDR1 SGHVS, CDR2 FQNEAQ. CDR3 size: 15 residues. Here the CDR3 DNA reads TGTGCCAGCAGCTTACGGACAGGGAGTCCCGGGGAGCTGTTTTTT. Residues: CASSLRTGSPGELFF.

The sample holds a few counts of this clonotype. This chain uses TRBV20-1 with TRBJ2-5; D remains ambiguous. Trimming pared 4 bases from V and 5 bases from J, leaving 11 bases between. The CDR3 runs to 12 residues. Germline assignment: CDR1 DFQATT and CDR2 SNEGSKA (reference sequence). CDR3 DNA sequence: TGCAGTGCTAAGACATCGCGGGAGACCCAGTACTTC. Its translation: CSAKTSRETQYF.

This clonotype was counted between two and nine times. This sequence joins TRBV20-1 and TRBJ2-4; 16 bases align to TRBD2. The germline V gene encodes CDR1 DFQATT and CDR2 SNEGSKA (reference sequence). This CDR3 has 15 amino acids. J lost 8 bases, V lost 4 bases, and 5 bases had no gene match. The CDR3, as DNA: TGCAGTGCTACCGGGACTAGCGGGAGGGGGGACATTCAGTACTTC. It is translated as CSATGTSGRGDIQYF.

J is TRBJ2-2 and V is TRBV19; TRBD2 matches 8 bases. This CDR3 comprises 16 residues. V lost 4 bases and J lost 2; bases outside the gene matches: 6. The V gene's germline CDR1 is LNHDA and CDR2 SQIVND (reference sequence). The CDR3 sequence is CASSTQAGENTGELFF. In DNA, the CDR3 is TGTGCCAGTAGTACCCAAGCGGGAGAAAACACCGGGGAGCTGTTTTTT.

This rearrangement joins TRBV19 to TRBJ1-2, with D uncertain. Trimming left V 5 bases short and J 4 bases short, with 17 bases between. Germline V gene lookup returns CDR1 LNHDA and CDR2 SQIVND (reference sequence). The CDR3 has 15 amino acids. As DNA, the CDR3 is TGTGCCAGTAGTCGCACGTCAGTCCAAACCTATGGCTACACCTTC. It yields the protein CASSRTSVQTYGYTF.

This clonotype was counted many times. This chain joins TRBV7-6 and TRBJ1-2; the D is unclear. The germline V gene has CDR1 SGHVS and CDR2 FNYEAQ. The CDR3 contains 17 residues. Trimming removed 2 bases from V and 3 bases from J, with 19 bases in between. The CDR3 loop reads CASSLYIGRSVDYGYTF. The CDR3 coding sequence is TGTGCCAGCAGCTTATATATTGGGCGTTCGGTCGACTATGGCTACACCTTC.